The 27 T cell receptor beta chains listed next were all sequenced from one sample in a study of T cell clonotyping in hematopoietic cell transplantation. Time point: recipient sample about 28 days before transplant, after cytoreduction. Assay used: immunoSEQ multiplex PCR; TCRdb lists only in-frame clones, some missing. Here the sample spans roughly 13,000 clones, approximately 88% being singletons. This material consisted of peripheral blood mononuclear cells, taken before stem cell transplant. Source of these receptors: a man in his sixties with acute myeloid leukemia. Some clones in this sample may be carry-over from other donors' samples.

J is TRBJ1-1 and V is TRBV6-6, with TRBD1 identical over 8 bases. The V segment lost 6 bases and the J segment 2 bases; nucleotides outside the gene matches: 5. The CDR3 has 14 residues. Per the germline V gene, CDR1 is MNHNY and CDR2 is SVGAGI (reference sequence). The CDR3 sequence is CASSVTGGNTEAFF. The CDR3 coding sequence is TGTGCCAGCAGCGTAACAGGGGGAAACACTGAAGCTTTCTTT.

The chain uses TRBV30 and TRBJ1-4, with D possibly matching TRBD1 (5 bases). The CDR3 is 15 residues long. Germline CDR1 GTSNPN, CDR2 SVGIG (reference sequence). The CDR3 DNA is TGTGCTCTTAAAACCCCGGGACCGATTAATGAAAAACTGTTTTTT. This translates into CALKTPGPINEKLFF.

V and J are TRBV5-1 and TRBJ1-2, with unresolved D. Per the germline V gene, CDR1 is SGHRS and CDR2 is YFSETQ. Deletions cut 4 bases from V and 6 bases from J, with 16 bases between. The CDR3 contains 14 residues. This chain's CDR3 is CASSRGQETDGYTF. CDR3 sequence (DNA): TGCGCCAGCAGCAGAGGTCAGGAGACGGATGGCTACACCTTC.

The rearrangement joins TRBV10-3 to TRBJ1-2; the D is unclear. This CDR3 is 13 amino acids long. Germline V lookup: CDR1 ENHRY, CDR2 SYGVKD. Trimming shortened V by 0 bases and J by 4 bases, and 6 bases separated the two germline ends. The CDR3, as DNA: TGTGCCATCAGTGAGTCGGAGGCCTATGGCTACACCTTC. As protein: CAISESEAYGYTF.

This chain uses TRBV2 with TRBJ2-2; 7 bases are a match to TRBD1. This CDR3 has 15 amino acids. With V trimmed by 6 bases and J by 3 bases, 7 bases remained unmatched. Per the germline V gene, CDR1 is SNHLY and CDR2 is FYNNEI. This chain's CDR3 is CASSRQGADTGELFF. CDR3 DNA: TGTGCCAGCAGCCGACAGGGTGCGGACACCGGGGAGCTGTTTTTT.

This sequence joins TRBV7-3 and TRBJ2-3, with 14 positions matching TRBD2. Germline CDR1 reads SGHTA; CDR2 reads FQGTGA. The CDR3 is 16 residues long. V shed 3 bases, J shed 6 bases, and the junction held 5 bases outside the gene matches. For the CDR3, the DNA is TGTGCCAGCAGCTTCGGACTAGCGGGGGGAGGGGATACGCAGTATTTT. This gives the protein CASSFGLAGGGDTQYF.

The rearrangement links TRBV5-8 to TRBJ1-5, with D unclear. Germline CDR1 is SGHTS and CDR2 is YDEGEE. Trimming took 2 bases from V and 6 from J, leaving 9 bases between them. This CDR3 contains 13 residues. CDR3: CASSFTGFQPQHF. The CDR3 DNA follows: TGTGCCAGCAGCTTCACCGGGTTTCAGCCCCAGCATTTT.

The chain employs TRBV15 and TRBJ2-2; D is unclear. Deletions cut 5 bases from V and 2 bases from J, with 3 bases between. There are 12 residues in the CDR3. Germline V gives CDR1 LNHNV, CDR2 YYDKDF (reference sequence). The CDR3 bases are TGTGCCACCAGCTTTAACACCGGGGAGCTGTTTTTT. Protein sequence: CATSFNTGELFF. The full variable domain, completed using reference TRBV15 and TRBJ2-2, is DAMVIQNPRYQVTQFGKPVTLSCSQTLNHNVMYWYQQKSSQAPKLLFHYYDKDFNNEADTPDNFQSRRPNTSFCFLDIRSPGLGDTAMYLCATSFNTGELFFGEGSRLTVL.

This clone was detected once. This chain links TRBV7-8 with TRBJ1-3, with no clear D. CDR1 SGHVS and CDR2 FQNEAQ come from the germline V gene. The germline V and J ends were trimmed by 1 base and 9 bases, with 7 bases remaining between them. The CDR3 is 12 residues long. CDR3 residues: CASSLVRGTIYF. As DNA, the CDR3 is TGTGCCAGCAGCTTAGTTCGGGGCACCATATATTTT.

The chain is built from TRBV6-5 and TRBJ1-4; TRBD1 is a possible D gene (5 bases). Trimming stripped 7 bases from V and 10 bases from J, with 16 bases between. The germline gives CDR1 MNHEY, CDR2 SVGAGI. The CDR3 length is 13 residues. Here the CDR3 reads CASTDGGSRKLFF. The CDR3 DNA reads as TGTGCCAGCACAGACGGGGGGTCGCGAAAACTGTTTTTT.

This clone was detected only once. V usage is TRBV25-1 and J usage is TRBJ2-7; possibly TRBD2 for D (6 bases). CDR3 size: 15 residues. The V and J ends lost 3 bases and 2 bases respectively, with 14 bases between them. Germline loops: CDR1 MGHDK, CDR2 SYGVNS. The CDR3 here is CASSDGGGVAYEQYF. The CDR3 DNA sequence: TGTGCCAGCAGTGATGGTGGCGGGGTGGCCTACGAGCAGTACTTC.

The V call is TRBV5-1, the J call TRBJ2-7; D gene ambiguous. This CDR3 comprises 14 residues. The germline V gene encodes CDR1 SGHRS and CDR2 YFSETQ. Trimming stripped 0 bases from V and 6 bases from J, with 13 bases between. The CDR3 nucleotides are TGCGCCAGCAGCTTGGGCCTCGACTGGGGCGAGCAGTACTTC. Its protein is CASSLGLDWGEQYF.

The chain combines TRBV5-1 with TRBJ2-7; TRBD2 matches at 9 bases. Trimming cost V 4 bases and J 12 bases; bases outside gene matches: 17. This CDR3 has 15 amino acids. Germline values: CDR1 SGHRS, CDR2 YFSETQ. The CDR3 reads CASSETSGSLLFRYF. CDR3 in DNA: TGCGCCAGCAGCGAGACTAGCGGATCCCTTCTTTTTCGGTACTTC.

The chain is built from TRBV4-1 and TRBJ2-7; D is unresolved. The length of the CDR3 is 12 residues. Germline assignment: CDR1 MGHRA and CDR2 YSYEKL. Trimming cost V 11 bases and J 0 bases, with 11 bases left between them. As DNA, the CDR3 is TGCGCCCCAACGGTTTCCTCCTACGAGCAGTACTTC. This encodes CAPTVSSYEQYF.

The genes are TRBV2 and TRBJ2-1; 11 nucleotides agree with TRBD2. This CDR3 region has 17 residues. V shed 1 base and J 4 bases; nucleotides not matched to a gene: 6. Germline assignment: CDR1 SNHLY and CDR2 FYNNEI. The CDR3 bases are TGTGCCAGCAGTGAAGGTAGCGGGGGGGCGGTATACAATGAGCAGTTCTTC. Its protein is CASSEGSGGAVYNEQFF.

The chain combines TRBV6-1 with TRBJ2-1; D call uncertain. The length of the CDR3 is 13 residues. Germline CDR1 MNHNS, CDR2 SASEGT. V lost 6 bases to trimming and J lost 4 bases, with 10 bases between them. The CDR3 coding sequence is TGTGCCAGCAGGCTAGTGGGGTACAATGAGCAGTTCTTC. Translating it yields CASRLVGYNEQFF.

The chain carries TRBV11-1 and TRBJ2-4; 7 nucleotides match TRBD1. The CDR3 is 14 amino acids. Germline CDR1 SGHAT, CDR2 FQDESV (reference sequence). After removal of 6 bases from V and 2 bases from J, the junction contained 4 bases not matched to a gene. CDR3 nucleotides: TGTGCCAGCAGTCAACAGGGGACCAAAAACATTCAGTACTTC. Its protein is CASSQQGTKNIQYF.

V usage is TRBV19 and J usage is TRBJ2-3, with 7 bases matching TRBD2. The CDR3 consists of 14 residues. Unmatched junction bases numbered 4, after V lost 1 base and J lost 6 bases. Germline assignment: CDR1 LNHDA and CDR2 SQIVND (reference sequence). Written as DNA, the CDR3 is TGTGCCAGTAGTATAGGGATCGGGGGGGATACGCAGTATTTT. It yields the protein CASSIGIGGDTQYF. The whole variable domain, filled in from reference TRBV19 and TRBJ2-3, reads DGGITQSPKYLFRKEGQNVTLSCEQNLNHDAMYWYRQDPGQGLRLIYYSQIVNDFQKGDIAEGYSVSREKKESFPLTVTSAQKNPTAFYLCASSIGIGGDTQYFGPGTRLTVL.

This chain joins TRBV4-2 and TRBJ1-2; D may be TRBD1 (6 bases). V dropped 2 bases and J dropped 7 bases, with 14 bases sitting between them. The CDR3 totals 14 residues. Per the germline V gene, CDR1 is LGHNA and CDR2 is YNFKEQ. CDR3 sequence reads: CASSQPTGDAGYTF. The DNA for the CDR3 is TGTGCCAGCAGCCAACCGACAGGCGACGCTGGCTACACCTTC.

The V call is TRBV6-5, the J call TRBJ2-7; 9 nucleotides align to TRBD1. Germline V gene data show CDR1 as MNHEY and CDR2 as SVGAGI. The CDR3 covers 14 residues. V shed 0 bases, J shed 6 bases, and the junction held 3 bases outside the gene matches. The chain's CDR3 is CASSYSGQGREQYF. For the CDR3, the DNA is TGTGCCAGCAGTTACTCGGGACAGGGACGCGAGCAGTACTTC.

The genes are TRBV20-1 and TRBJ1-1, with unresolved D. Per germline, CDR1 DFQATT and CDR2 SNEGSKA (reference sequence). The CDR3 totals 11 residues. V gave up 6 bases and J gave up 1 base, with 6 bases separating them. This chain's CDR3 is CSAGPNTEAFF. The DNA for the CDR3 is TGCAGTGCAGGGCCGAACACTGAAGCTTTCTTT.

J is TRBJ1-1 and V is TRBV11-1; D uncertain. The V gene lost 2 bases and the J gene lost 7 bases, with 11 bases spanning the gap. CDR1 is SGHAT, CDR2 FQDESV, per germline (reference sequence). The CDR3 is made up of 13 amino acids. The CDR3 sequence: CASSLSAYSEAFF. For the CDR3, the DNA is TGTGCCAGCAGCTTATCGGCCTACAGTGAAGCTTTCTTT.

The table lists this clone with a count of one. This chain connects TRBV30 to TRBJ1-2; D is uncertain. This CDR3 is built from 13 residues. The V and J ends lost 2 bases and 1 base respectively, with 8 bases between them. CDR1 GTSNPN and CDR2 SVGIG come from the germline V gene (reference sequence). CDR3 sequence: CAWSLGINYGYTF. CDR3 nucleotide sequence: TGTGCCTGGAGTCTCGGGATTAACTATGGCTACACCTTC.

V usage is TRBV6-6 and J usage is TRBJ1-4, with D maybe TRBD1 (5 bases). CDR1 and CDR2 (germline): MNHNY, SVGAGI (reference sequence). V was cut by 7 bases and J by 0 bases, with 6 bases left in between. The CDR3 length is 13 residues. The CDR3 region has the DNA TGTGCCAGCAAGGGGTCAACTAATGAAAAACTGTTTTTT. Encoded protein: CASKGSTNEKLFF.

This chain joins TRBV2 and TRBJ2-2, with no clear D. The length of the CDR3 is 14 residues. Germline lookup yields CDR1 SNHLY and CDR2 FYNNEI. V was clipped by 7 bases and J by 3 bases, with 12 bases between them. The CDR3 spells CASISSAYTGELFF. The DNA of the CDR3 is TGTGCCAGCATCAGCTCGGCATACACCGGGGAGCTGTTTTTT.

The chain couples TRBV29-1 to TRBJ1-2; D call uncertain. The CDR3 is 12 amino acids. Germline V gene sequence: CDR1 SQVTM, CDR2 ANQGSEA. V was shortened by 7 bases and J by 1 base, with 10 bases between the two germline ends. In nucleotides, the CDR3 is TGCAGCGGCGGACGGGTTAACTATGGCTACACCTTC. Translated, it gives CSGGRVNYGYTF.

The rearrangement links TRBV7-2 to TRBJ2-4; 7 bases map to TRBD1. Germline V gene sequence: CDR1 SGHTA, CDR2 FQGNSA. The CDR3 is 17 residues long. The ends lost 5 bases at V and 3 bases at J; junction bases unmatched: 13. In DNA form, the CDR3 reads TGTGCCAGCAGCCCACGGGCAATACAGGGGAACAAAAACATTCAGTACTTC. It encodes CASSPRAIQGNKNIQYF.